The 7 T cell receptor beta chains listed next were all sequenced from one sample in a study of blood T cell repertoires in COVID-19. TCRdb's copy holds only in-frame clones and misses some; the assay was immunoSEQ multiplex PCR. The sample shows about 480,000 clones, nearly 90% of them seen only once. Sequencing used peripheral blood. The receptor source for this set is a man between 18 and 35 years old with COVID-19, enrolled during active disease.

This sequence joins TRBV7-6 and TRBJ1-4; 7 nucleotides align to TRBD1. The CDR3 length is 14 residues. The germline CDR1 and CDR2 sequences are SGHVS and FNYEAQ. Losses at the gene ends were 3 bases for V and 7 bases for J; bases not matched to a gene: 5. CDR3 region: CASSFSGGSEKLFF. Here the CDR3 DNA reads TGTGCCAGCAGCTTTTCAGGGGGGAGTGAAAAACTGTTTTTT.

This rearrangement joins TRBV5-4 to TRBJ2-2, with 9 bases identical to TRBD1. The trim removed 6 bases at V and 4 bases at J, leaving 10 bases unmatched. The length of the CDR3 is 16 residues. Germline CDR1 and CDR2: SGHNT and YYREEE (reference sequence). CDR3 in DNA: TGTGCCAGCACTAAAACCGGGACAGGGAGCACCGGGGAGCTGTTTTTT. Encoded protein: CASTKTGTGSTGELFF.

The CDR3 DNA sequence: TGTGCCAGCAGTGAAGGCATTAATCAGCCCCAGCATTTT. It encodes CASSEGINQPQHF. V usage is TRBV25-1 and J usage is TRBJ1-5, with D hard to call. The germline V gene encodes CDR1 MGHDK and CDR2 SYGVNS. V shed 2 bases and J shed 4 bases, with 6 bases lying between them. The CDR3 is 13 amino acids.

V usage is TRBV7-2 and J usage is TRBJ2-1; the D gene is possibly TRBD1 (6 bases). This CDR3 is built from 14 residues. The germline V gene has CDR1 SGHTA and CDR2 FQGNSA. V was trimmed by 6 bases and J by 7 bases, leaving 16 bases between them. The chain's CDR3 is CASSRGGISNEQFF. The CDR3 bases are TGTGCCAGCAGTCGTGGGGGCATTAGTAATGAGCAGTTCTTC.

This clone appeared once. This chain connects TRBV6-5 to TRBJ1-5; 9 positions agree with TRBD1. Germline CDR1 reads MNHEY; CDR2 reads SVGAGI. J was trimmed by 2 bases and V by 7 bases; bases with no gene match: 6. This CDR3 comprises 15 residues. This CDR3 reads CASITGGSGNQPQHF. CDR3 bases: TGTGCCAGCATTACAGGGGGCAGTGGCAATCAGCCCCAGCATTTT.

The chain recombines TRBV27 with TRBJ2-7; TRBD2 agrees at 7 bases. The length of the CDR3 is 15 residues. Germline loops: CDR1 MNHEY, CDR2 SMNVEV (reference sequence). V lost 3 bases, J lost 5 bases, and 10 bases stayed unmatched. The CDR3, as DNA: TGTGCCAGCAGTTTCGAGGCGGGAGAAGTGAACGAGCAGTACTTC. Translating it yields CASSFEAGEVNEQYF.

V gene TRBV19 combines with J gene TRBJ2-6, with D perhaps matching TRBD2 (7 bases). Looked up from germline, CDR1 is LNHDA and CDR2 is SQIVND (reference sequence). This CDR3 comprises 17 residues. V was trimmed by 2 bases and J by 0 bases, leaving 11 bases between them. CDR3 amino acids: CASSIRGGGSGANVLTF. The CDR3 bases are TGTGCCAGTAGTATACGGGGAGGGGGCTCTGGGGCCAACGTCCTGACTTTC.